This T cell receptor beta chain came from a study of vaccination and CD4 T cells after COVID-19. Study context: Overlapping SARS-CoV-2, HCoV-NL63, HCoV-OC43 and HCoV-229E spike peptides were used to stimulate cells.

Sample treatment: approximately 9-day PBMC culture with coronavirus spike peptide pools or control peptides (ViraFEST assay). Prior to the COVID-19 pandemic (2011-2018), the unexposed donor's CD4+ T cells were collected. The cultures had half their medium swapped for fresh IL-2 medium on days 3 and 7. From unexposed donors, CD4+ T cells were probed, cells permitting, with SARS-CoV-2 S/N and four cold-coronavirus spikes. CD4+ T cells that had been cultured provided DNA sequenced with the Oncomine TCR Beta short-read assay. TCRdb passed the PCR reads through MiXCR, listing each CDR3 protein once. Among 6,000 or so distinct CDR3 sequences, about 40% were seen once, and the ten largest hold roughly 38%. Regarding this clonotype: Its antigen is undetermined.

V shed 6 bases and J shed 0 bases, with 18 bases lying between them. The CDR3 length is 15 residues. Germline V lookup: CDR1 DFQATT, CDR2 SNEGSKA (reference sequence). The sequencing sample was made of CD4+ T cells from blood, cultured in vitro. The sequence was collected from a human donor in good health. The gene calls are TRBV20-1 and TRBJ2-7; D is perhaps TRBD2 (7 bases). CDR3 amino acids: CSAPRGGGSSYEQYF. The CDR3 bases are TGCAGTGCCCCGAGGGGGGGAGGAAGCTCCTACGAGCAGTACTTC.